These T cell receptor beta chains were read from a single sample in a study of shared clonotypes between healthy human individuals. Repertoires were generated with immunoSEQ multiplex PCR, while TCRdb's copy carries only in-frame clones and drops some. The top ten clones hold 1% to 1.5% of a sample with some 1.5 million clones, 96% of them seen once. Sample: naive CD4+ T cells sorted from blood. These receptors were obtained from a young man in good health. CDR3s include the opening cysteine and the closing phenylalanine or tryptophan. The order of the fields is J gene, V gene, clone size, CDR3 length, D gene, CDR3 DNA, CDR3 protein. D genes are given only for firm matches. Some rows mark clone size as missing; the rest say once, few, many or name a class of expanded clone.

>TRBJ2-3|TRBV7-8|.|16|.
TGTGCCAGCAGCTTAGACAGGTCCCCCGCCACAGATACGCAGTATTTT
CASSLDRSPATDTQYF
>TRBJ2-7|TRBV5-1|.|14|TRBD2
TGCGCCAGTACGTTGGTAGCGGGAGGGCAAGAGCAGTACTTC
CASTLVAGGQEQYF
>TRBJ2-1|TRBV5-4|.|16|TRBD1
TGTGCCAGCAGCGACTCCGGGACAGGGTATGACAATGAGCAGTTCTTC
CASSDSGTGYDNEQFF
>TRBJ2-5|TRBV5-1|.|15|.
TGCGCCAGCAGCCCGAGTCCCTTCATTCAAGAGACCCAGTACTTC
CASSPSPFIQETQYF
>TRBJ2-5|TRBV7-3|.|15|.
TGTGCCAGCAGAATAGGCATGGACTATCGGGAGACCCAGTACTTC
CASRIGMDYRETQYF
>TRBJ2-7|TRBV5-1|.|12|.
TGCGCCAGCAGCTTGGGTGGGACCGAGCAGTACTTC
CASSLGGTEQYF
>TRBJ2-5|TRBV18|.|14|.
TGTGCCAGCTCACCACCTTCCACTAGTCGGACCCAGTACTTC
CASSPPSTSRTQYF
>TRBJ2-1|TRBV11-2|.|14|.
TGTGCCAGCAGCTCCAGGGGAATAAACAATGAGCAGTTCTTC
CASSSRGINNEQFF
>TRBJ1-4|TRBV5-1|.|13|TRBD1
TGCGCCAGCACCCAGGGGGATAATGAAAAACTGTTTTTT
CASTQGDNEKLFF
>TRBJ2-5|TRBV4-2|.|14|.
TGTGCCAGCAGCCCCAAAGGGACTCTGGAGACCCAGTACTTC
CASSPKGTLETQYF
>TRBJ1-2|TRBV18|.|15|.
TGTGCCAGCTCACCGTCTCGACAGGACGTCTATGGCTACACCTTC
CASSPSRQDVYGYTF
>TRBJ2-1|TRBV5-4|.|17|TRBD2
TGTGCCAGCAGCTTTTCCTGGACTAGCGGGAGTCACAATGAGCAGTTCTTC
CASSFSWTSGSHNEQFF
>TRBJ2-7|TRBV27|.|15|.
TGTGCCAGCAGTTTCGCGGGGATGAGCTCCTACGAGCAGTACTTC
CASSFAGMSSYEQYF
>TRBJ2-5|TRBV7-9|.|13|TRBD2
TGTGCCAGCAGCTTCCGACTAGCAGAGACCCAGTACTTC
CASSFRLAETQYF
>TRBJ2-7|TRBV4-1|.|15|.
TGCGCCAGCAGCCAAGATCTAGCGCCTTACTACGAGCAGTACTTC
CASSQDLAPYYEQYF
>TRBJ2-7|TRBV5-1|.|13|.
TGCGCCAGCAGCTTAACGGGACTGGGAGAGCAGTACTTC
CASSLTGLGEQYF
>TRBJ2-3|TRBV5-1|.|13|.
TGCGCCAGCAGCCCAATCCCCACAGATACGCAGTATTTT
CASSPIPTDTQYF
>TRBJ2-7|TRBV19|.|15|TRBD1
TGTGCCAGTAGATGGGGATCGGGACAGGGGAGTGAGCAGTACTTC
CASRWGSGQGSEQYF
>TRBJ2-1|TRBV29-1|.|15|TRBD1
TGCAGCGTTGAGCAACAGGGGGCGGTCAGAAACGAGCAGTTCTTC
CSVEQQGAVRNEQFF
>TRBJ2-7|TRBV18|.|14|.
TGTGCCAGCTCACCTTATGGGCGCGACTACGAGCAGTACTTC
CASSPYGRDYEQYF
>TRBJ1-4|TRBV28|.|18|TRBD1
TGTGCCAGCACAAGATCCCGGGACAGTTCTTGGCGCGTCGAAAAACTGTTTTTT
CASTRSRDSSWRVEKLFF
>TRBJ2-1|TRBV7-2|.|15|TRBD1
TGTGCCAGCAGCGCCGGGACAGGAGCATACAATGAGCAGTTCTTC
CASSAGTGAYNEQFF
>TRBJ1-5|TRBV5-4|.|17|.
TGTGCCAGCAGCTTGGGACCGACGGGAATCAGCAATCAGCCCCAGCATTTT
CASSLGPTGISNQPQHF
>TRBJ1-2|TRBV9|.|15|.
TGTGCCAGCAGCGTAGCGGGAAGGGCTGACTATGGCTACACCTTC
CASSVAGRADYGYTF
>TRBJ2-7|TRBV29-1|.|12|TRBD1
TGCAGCGTTGTAGGGGGCCTATACGAGCAGTACTTC
CSVVGGLYEQYF
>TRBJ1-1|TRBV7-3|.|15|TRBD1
TGTGCCAGCAGCTCCGGACAGGGCGGGTACACTGAAGCTTTCTTT
CASSSGQGGYTEAFF
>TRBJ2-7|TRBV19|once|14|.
TGTGCCAGTAGTATGGGCCTGCCCGCCTACGAGCAGTACTTC
CASSMGLPAYEQYF
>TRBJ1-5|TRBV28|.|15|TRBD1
TGTGCCAGCACCAATGCGGACAGGTTCAATCAGCCCCAGCATTTT
CASTNADRFNQPQHF
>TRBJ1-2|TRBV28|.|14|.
TGTGCCAGCAGTTTAGGTGGGACTAACTATGGCTACACCTTC
CASSLGGTNYGYTF
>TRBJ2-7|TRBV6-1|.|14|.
TGTGCCAGCAGTAGGACAGATAACACCTACGAGCAGTACTTC
CASSRTDNTYEQYF
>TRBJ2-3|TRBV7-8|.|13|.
TGTGCCAGCAGCTTACACCCTCGAGATACGCAGTATTTT
CASSLHPRDTQYF
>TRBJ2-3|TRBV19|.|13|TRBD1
TGTGCCAGTAGTATAGGCCCCGGGACAGGGACGTATTTT
CASSIGPGTGTYF
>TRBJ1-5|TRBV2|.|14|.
TGTGCCAGCAGATACAGAAATAGCAATCAGCCCCAGCATTTT
CASRYRNSNQPQHF
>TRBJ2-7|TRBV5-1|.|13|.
TGCGCCAGCAGCTTGAATGGTCGCTACGAGCAGTACTTC
CASSLNGRYEQYF
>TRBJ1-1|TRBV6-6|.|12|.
TGTGCCAGCAGTCTCCCAGGAACTGAAGCTTTCTTT
CASSLPGTEAFF
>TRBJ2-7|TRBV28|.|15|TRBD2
TGTGCCAGCACCCCGGCGCGAGCGGGAGGTCCTGAGCAGTACTTC
CASTPARAGGPEQYF
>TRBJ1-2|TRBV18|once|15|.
TGTGCCAGCTCACCCGGGAGTAACCGACAATATGGCTACACCTTC
CASSPGSNRQYGYTF
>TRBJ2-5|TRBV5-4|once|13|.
TGTGCCAGCAGCGTGGGTCTCCAAGAGACCCAGTACTTC
CASSVGLQETQYF
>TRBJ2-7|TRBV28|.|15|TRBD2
TGTGCCAGCAGTGCTCTCCTAGCGGGGCTCTACGAGCAGTACTTC
CASSALLAGLYEQYF
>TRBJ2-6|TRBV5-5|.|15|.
TGTGCCAGCAGCTTGGCAGTCTCTGGGGCCAACGTCCTGACTTTC
CASSLAVSGANVLTF
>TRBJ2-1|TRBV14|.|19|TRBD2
TGTGCCAACAGCCAAGACCGAACGGGGACTAGCGGGAGAGGGAATGAGCAGTTCTTC
CANSQDRTGTSGRGNEQFF
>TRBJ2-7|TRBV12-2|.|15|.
TGTGCAAGTCGCTTAGCGAAGGGACAGGGGTTCGAGCAGTACTTC
CASRLAKGQGFEQYF
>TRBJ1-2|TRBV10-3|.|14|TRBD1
TGTGCCATCAGCTTACCAGACAGGGGGCATGGCTACACCTTC
CAISLPDRGHGYTF
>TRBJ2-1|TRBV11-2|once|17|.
TGTGCCAGCAGCTTCCAGGGGGGCTTAAGGGGCCTCGATGAGCAGTTCTTC
CASSFQGGLRGLDEQFF
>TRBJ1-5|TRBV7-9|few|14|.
TGTGCCAGCAGCTTACAGGGAGCTTATCAGCCCCAGCATTTT
CASSLQGAYQPQHF
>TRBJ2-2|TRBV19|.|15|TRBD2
TGTGCCAGTAAGGGCGGGAGGGTAAACACCGGGGAGCTGTTTTTT
CASKGGRVNTGELFF
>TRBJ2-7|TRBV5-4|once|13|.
TGTGCCAGCAGCTTGAGTGCACGCGACGAGCAGTACTTC
CASSLSARDEQYF
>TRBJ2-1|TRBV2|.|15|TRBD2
TGTGCCAGCAGTACCCCGGGAGGTTCGTACAATGAGCAGTTCTTC
CASSTPGGSYNEQFF
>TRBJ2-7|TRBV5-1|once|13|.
TGCGCCAGCAGCTTGCCAAGCTCCTACGAGCAGTACTTC
CASSLPSSYEQYF
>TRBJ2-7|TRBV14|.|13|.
TGTGCCAGCAGCCGTCATAGCTCCTACGAGCAGTACTTC
CASSRHSSYEQYF
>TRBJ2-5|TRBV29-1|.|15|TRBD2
TGCAGCGTTGTTGATGCCACTAGCGGGCCAGAGACCCAGTACTTC
CSVVDATSGPETQYF
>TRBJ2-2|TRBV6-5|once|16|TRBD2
TGTGCCAGCAGTTACGTCGGGAGGCTGAAGGCCGGGGAGCTGTTTTTT
CASSYVGRLKAGELFF
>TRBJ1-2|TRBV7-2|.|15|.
TGTGCCAGCAGCTTAGTGTTTAGGGCAAACTATGGCTACACCTTC
CASSLVFRANYGYTF
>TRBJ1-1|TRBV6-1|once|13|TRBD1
TGTGCCAGCAGTGGACAGGGATTCACTGAAGCTTTCTTT
CASSGQGFTEAFF
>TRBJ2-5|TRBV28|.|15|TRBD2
TGTGCCAGCAGTCTAGCGGGAGGGGAGAGGGAGACCCAGTACTTC
CASSLAGGERETQYF
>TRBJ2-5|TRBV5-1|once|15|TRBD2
TGCGCCAGCAGCTTAACTAGCGGAGCGAAAGAGACCCAGTACTTC
CASSLTSGAKETQYF
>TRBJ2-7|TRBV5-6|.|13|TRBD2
TGTGCCAGCAGCTTGGTTCGGGGAGGGGAGCAGTACTTC
CASSLVRGGEQYF
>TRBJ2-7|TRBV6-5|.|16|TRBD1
TGTACCAGCAGTTACGATGGGACAGGGGTCTTTTACGAGCAGTACTTC
CTSSYDGTGVFYEQYF
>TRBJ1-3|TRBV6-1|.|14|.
TGTGCCAGCAGTCCTTTACACCACGGAAACACCATATATTTT
CASSPLHHGNTIYF
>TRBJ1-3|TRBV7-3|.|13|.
TGTGCCAGCAGCTCCGTCTCTGGAAACACCATATATTTT
CASSSVSGNTIYF